Below are 26 T cell receptor beta chains sequenced from a single sample in a study of immune evolution from preneoplasia to lung adenocarcinoma (dated by TCRdb to about 2021). The library came from the immunoSEQ multiplex PCR assay. TCRdb's version of the immuneACCESS table is confined to in-frame rearrangements and falls short of the full clone set. An unresolved V gene accounts for under half of the shortfall where checked; the remainder is of unknown origin. The sample includes about 7,800 clones, with roughly 72% observed a single time. The ten largest clones add up to approximately 11% of the sample. Sequencing input: FFPE lung adenocarcinoma in situ tissue. This specimen's cell subset or site label, per the study, means: preinvasive adenocarcinoma in situ (AIS). The receptor source for this set is a donor at least 70 years old with lung adenocarcinoma. Some clones in this sample may be carry-over from other donors' samples.

The chain carries TRBV18 and TRBJ2-5; possible D gene TRBD2, 6 bases. V lost 3 bases and J lost 0, with 11 bases in between. The CDR3 runs 15 residues. Germline CDR1 KGHSH, CDR2 LQKENI. For the CDR3, the DNA is TGTGCCAGCTCACCTGTGGGGGGATACCAAGAGACCCAGTACTTC. Translated: CASSPVGGYQETQYF. The full variable domain, its missing parts supplied by reference TRBV18 and TRBJ2-5, is NAGVMQNPRHLVRRRGQEARLRCSPMKGHSHVYWYRQLPEEGLKFMVYLQKENIIDESGMPKERFSAEFPKEGPSILRIQQVVRGDSAAYFCASSPVGGYQETQYFGPGTRLLVL.

This rearrangement joins TRBV6-5 to TRBJ1-5, with D uncertain. The V gene's germline CDR1 is MNHEY and CDR2 SVGAGI. The V end was cut by 4 bases, the J end by 6 bases, with 10 bases between. This CDR3 is built from 13 residues. CDR3 amino acids: CASSWAGGQPQHF. In nucleotides, the CDR3 is TGTGCCAGCAGTTGGGCAGGCGGTCAGCCCCAGCATTTT.

This clone was seen just once. V gene TRBV5-1 combines with J gene TRBJ2-2; TRBD1 matches at 10 bases. With V trimmed by 3 bases and J by 2 bases, 7 bases remained unmatched. Germline CDR1 is SGHRS and CDR2 is YFSETQ. This CDR3 spans 17 amino acids. This CDR3 reads CASSSVKTGGNTGELFF. The CDR3 bases are TGCGCCAGCAGCTCCGTCAAGACAGGGGGCAACACCGGGGAGCTGTTTTTT. Using reference TRBV5-1 and TRBJ2-2 for the parts outside the CDR3, the full variable domain is KAGVTQTPRYLIKTRGQQVTLSCSPISGHRSVSWYQQTPGQGLQFLFEYFSETQRNKGNFPGRFSGRQFSNSRSEMNVSTLELGDSALYLCASSSVKTGGNTGELFFGEGSRLTVL.

The chain has TRBV15 and TRBJ2-1; 7 nucleotides agree with TRBD2. The CDR3 is 17 residues long. With 0 bases clipped from V and 3 bases from J, the junction kept 8 bases outside the gene matches. Looked up from germline, CDR1 is LNHNV and CDR2 is YYDKDF (reference sequence). The CDR3 bases are TGTGCCACCAGCAGAGAAAAACGTCTAGCGGACTACAATGAGCAGTTCTTC. This codes for CATSREKRLADYNEQFF.

This clone is deemed medium-sized. The chain joins TRBV11-1 to TRBJ2-1, with TRBD1 matching 9 bases. This CDR3 region has 15 residues. Germline CDR1 reads SGHAT; CDR2 reads FQDESV (reference sequence). The trim removed 5 bases at V and 4 bases at J, leaving 6 bases unmatched. CDR3 in amino acids: CASSVHRGLYNEQFF. Written as DNA, the CDR3 is TGTGCCAGCAGCGTGCACAGGGGGCTTTACAATGAGCAGTTCTTC.

This clone was counted only a few times. The V gene is TRBV5-6, the J gene TRBJ2-7; 8 bases line up with TRBD1. CDR3 size: 16 residues. V dropped 6 bases and J dropped 3; count of bases not matched to a gene: 14. Germline CDR1 reads SGHDT; CDR2 reads YYEEEE. The CDR3 sequence is CASIESYRGKVYEQYF. The DNA for the CDR3 is TGTGCCAGCATCGAATCGTACAGGGGGAAGGTCTACGAGCAGTACTTC.

This clone was counted only a few times. CDR3 coding DNA: TGTGCCTTTGACAGGGGCCTTTTCTCTGGAAACACCATATATTTT. It specifies CAFDRGLFSGNTIYF. The V and J genes are TRBV30 and TRBJ1-3, with 8 positions matching TRBD1. J gave up 0 bases and V 7 bases, and 8 bases lay outside the gene matches. Looked up from germline, CDR1 is GTSNPN and CDR2 is SVGIG (reference sequence). This CDR3 has 15 residues.

The chain combines TRBV2 with TRBJ2-5; D uncertain. CDR3 length: 9 residues. Trimming took 8 bases from V and 5 from J, leaving 3 bases between them. CDR1 and CDR2 from the germline V gene are SNHLY and FYNNEI. Written as DNA, the CDR3 is TGTGCCAGCGGGGAGACCCAGTACTTC. It codes for CASGETQYF.

The chain has TRBV19 and TRBJ2-3; D is unclear. V was clipped by 7 bases and J by 2 bases, with 13 bases between them. The CDR3 spans 14 residues. CDR1 is LNHDA and CDR2 is SQIVND in the germline V gene (reference sequence). CDR3 in amino acids: CASTPSLNTDTQYF. As DNA, the CDR3 is TGTGCCAGTACCCCAAGTTTGAACACAGATACGCAGTATTTT.

The chain joins TRBV7-2 to TRBJ2-4, with no clear D. V dropped 5 bases and J dropped 6 bases, with 14 bases sitting between them. This CDR3 has 14 amino acids. Germline CDR1 SGHTA, CDR2 FQGNSA. This CDR3 is CASSPQAYGNIQYF. The CDR3 DNA is TGTGCCAGCAGCCCGCAAGCTTACGGAAACATTCAGTACTTC.

This chain joins TRBV6-1 and TRBJ2-3, with 8 bases matching TRBD1. Germline CDR1 reads MNHNS; CDR2 reads SASEGT. After removal of 0 bases from V and 3 bases from J, the junction contained 5 bases not matched to a gene. CDR3 length equals 16 residues. The DNA for the CDR3 is TGTGCCAGCAGTGAAGCGGTGGGACAGGTTACAGATACGCAGTATTTT. It translates to CASSEAVGQVTDTQYF.

The table lists this clone with a count of one. This sequence joins TRBV6-4 and TRBJ2-5; 7 bases agree with TRBD1. CDR3 size: 15 residues. Germline trimming cut 4 bases from V and 5 bases from J; bases unmatched to any gene: 10. Germline CDR1 reads MRHNA; CDR2 reads SNTAGT. CDR3 DNA: TGTGCCAGCAGTGTCACAGGGGTCCCGGGGGAGACCCAGTACTTC. Amino acid sequence: CASSVTGVPGETQYF.

This clone appeared a single time. CDR3 DNA: TGTGCCAGCAGTGAAGCGAGTCAGGGGGCGCGGGGCTACACCTTC. This gives the protein CASSEASQGARGYTF. The chain combines TRBV6-1 with TRBJ1-2; the match to TRBD1 covers 8 bases. The CDR3 covers 15 residues. The V segment lost 0 bases and the J segment 8 bases; nucleotides outside the gene matches: 8. Germline CDR1 reads MNHNS; CDR2 reads SASEGT.

In the case of this clone: One end of the junction varies from germline; a read error may be responsible. This rearrangement joins TRBV7-7 to TRBJ1-4; possible D gene TRBD1, 5 bases. This CDR3 has 15 residues. Germline lookup yields CDR1 SSHAT and CDR2 FNYEAQ (reference sequence). DNA of the CDR3: TGTGCTAGCAGCCCGGCCCCGGGACCTAATGAAAAACTGTTTTTT. This translates into CASSPAPGPNEKLFF.

This chain connects TRBV18 to TRBJ2-2, with D perhaps TRBD1 (6 bases). The CDR3 contains 14 residues. Germline CDR1 and CDR2: KGHSH and LQKENI. Trimming pared 3 bases from V and 6 bases from J, leaving 11 bases between. CDR3 residues: CASSPGTGSGELFF. The CDR3 DNA follows: TGTGCCAGCTCACCGGGCACAGGGTCCGGGGAGCTGTTTTTT.

The V and J genes are TRBV6-1 and TRBJ1-5; TRBD1 agrees at 10 bases. The CDR3 contains 18 residues. The V segment lost 2 bases and the J segment 0 bases; nucleotides outside the gene matches: 7. CDR1 is MNHNS and CDR2 is SASEGT in the germline V gene. The CDR3 loop reads CASSEFWTGGYSNQPQHF. CDR3 DNA sequence: TGTGCCAGCAGTGAATTTTGGACAGGGGGGTATAGCAATCAGCCCCAGCATTTT.

The chain uses TRBV27 and TRBJ2-7; 8 positions agree with TRBD1. J was trimmed by 9 bases and V by 4 bases; bases with no gene match: 11. The CDR3 consists of 14 residues. The germline V gene has CDR1 MNHEY and CDR2 SMNVEV (reference sequence). CDR3 in amino acids: CASSSDRVLNLQYF. The CDR3 DNA sequence: TGTGCCAGCAGTTCGGACAGGGTGCTAAATCTGCAGTACTTC.

The chain recombines TRBV5-6 with TRBJ2-7; D is unresolved. V lost 1 base and J lost 6, with 11 bases in between. The CDR3 loop spans 13 amino acids. Germline CDR1 is SGHDT and CDR2 is YYEEEE. The CDR3 DNA sequence: TGTGCCAGCAGCTTGCTCAGTAGGAGCGAGCAGTACTTC. Its translation: CASSLLSRSEQYF.

This CDR3 reads CASSQRAGDTNEKLFF. The DNA for the CDR3 is TGCGCCAGCAGCCAACGAGCGGGGGACACTAATGAAAAACTGTTTTTT. The V and J genes are TRBV4-1 and TRBJ1-4; perhaps TRBD1 as D (5 bases). CDR3 size: 16 residues. From germline, CDR1 is MGHRA and CDR2 YSYEKL. V lost 2 bases and J lost 2, with 12 bases in between.

This clone was recorded once. The V call is TRBV29-1, the J call TRBJ1-1, with 7 bases lining up with TRBD1. CDR1 and CDR2 (germline): SQVTM, ANQGSEA. The CDR3 runs 14 residues. Trimming cost V 1 base and J 4 bases; bases outside gene matches: 6. The CDR3 DNA is TGCAGCGTTGAAGCTAGGGGGCTCGGCACTGAAGCTTTCTTT. This encodes CSVEARGLGTEAFF.

This sequence joins TRBV7-2 and TRBJ1-2; D is perhaps TRBD1 (6 bases). Germline CDR1 reads SGHTA; CDR2 reads FQGNSA. The V gene lost 5 bases and the J gene lost 5 bases, with 12 bases spanning the gap. The CDR3 length is 13 residues. CDR3 DNA sequence: TGTGCCAGCAGCCCCAGGGGCTGGTATGGCTACACCTTC. Translating gives CASSPRGWYGYTF.

The V gene is TRBV19, the J gene TRBJ1-1; D is unresolved. V was cut by 5 bases and J by 8 bases, with 12 bases left in between. Germline V gene data show CDR1 as LNHDA and CDR2 as SQIVND (reference sequence). The CDR3 runs to 12 residues. CDR3 bases: TGTGCCAGTAGTCCCCCCGGGCCAGAAGCTTTCTTT. Residues: CASSPPGPEAFF.

In this sample, this clone turned up a few times. The chain carries TRBV4-2 and TRBJ2-2; TRBD1 matches at 7 bases. The CDR3 totals 15 residues. Per the germline V gene, CDR1 is LGHNA and CDR2 is YNFKEQ. V was clipped by 6 bases and J by 7 bases; unmatched bases: 11. CDR3 amino acids: CASRPQGSVIGELFF. CDR3 coding DNA: TGTGCCAGCAGGCCACAGGGGAGCGTAATCGGGGAGCTGTTTTTT.

The chain recombines TRBV5-1 with TRBJ1-2; tentative D call: TRBD1 (6 bases). Between the trimmed V and J ends, which lost 5 bases and 5 bases, there was a span of 28 bases. Germline V gene sequence: CDR1 SGHRS, CDR2 YFSETQ. The CDR3 totals 18 residues. CDR3 loop: CASSLGLDSRTSMYGYTF. CDR3 nucleotides: TGCGCCAGCAGTCTGGGGCTGGACAGCCGGACCTCCATGTATGGCTACACCTTC.

The V gene is TRBV19, the J gene TRBJ2-1; D gene uncertain. With 5 bases removed from V and 3 bases from J, the gap between germline ends came to 8 bases. This CDR3 is 13 amino acids long. Germline V lookup: CDR1 LNHDA, CDR2 SQIVND (reference sequence). CDR3: CASSVGLYNEQFF. The CDR3 bases are TGTGCCAGTAGTGTCGGGCTCTACAATGAGCAGTTCTTC.

This clone was detected a few times. The V gene is TRBV25-1, the J gene TRBJ1-2; D perhaps matches TRBD1 (5 bases). V dropped 3 bases and J dropped 4 bases, with 9 bases sitting between them. The germline V gene encodes CDR1 MGHDK and CDR2 SYGVNS. This CDR3 is 13 amino acids long. The CDR3 region is CASSEFGTYGYTF. The CDR3 bases are TGTGCCAGCAGTGAGTTTGGGACCTATGGCTACACCTTC.